This entry lists 23 T cell receptor beta chains sequenced from one sample in a study of T cell clonality in common variable immunodeficiency. Study-wide points: Reportedly, TCR beta sequences from common variable immunodeficiency showed fewer deletions and N-nucleotide insertions.

Measured with immunoSEQ multiplex PCR; TCRdb has only the in-frame clones, and not every one. The sample holds 21,000 or so clones, and no clone turns up only once. No antigens are known for them. The sequenced sample consisted of peripheral blood mononuclear cells. These receptors were taken from a human donor with common variable immunodeficiency.

This clone was found many times. The CDR3 sequence: CASSLNGVSTDTQYF. The part of the CDR3 DNA that was read is TGTGCCAGCAGCCTAAACGGGGTGAGCACAGATACG. This chain uses TRBV5-6 with TRBJ2-3; D possibly corresponds to TRBD2 (5 bases). Sequencing ends 3 residues short of the CDR3 end; the germline J gene provides the rest. V dropped 4 bases and J dropped 0 bases, with 12 bases sitting between them. CDR3 length equals 15 residues. Germline V gene data show CDR1 as SGHDT and CDR2 as YYEEEE.

This clone was seen at least ten times. One junction end disagrees with the germline gene, perhaps due to a read error. The DNA ends 3 residues before the CDR3 does, and the rest of the CDR3 is filled in from the germline J gene. The sample holds other DNA sequences that translate to the same CDR3. V is TRBV5-1 and J is TRBJ2-1, with 12 bases matching TRBD2. CDR1 is SGHRS, CDR2 YFSETQ, per germline. The CDR3 spans 16 residues. CDR3 DNA (partial): TGTGCCAGCAGCTTGGGGCTAGCGGGGGGGACGGATGAG. Protein: CASSLGLAGGTDE. The CDR3 reads in full as CASSLGLAGGTDEQFF.

This clone was detected ten times or more. Sequencing ends 3 residues short of the CDR3 end; the germline J gene provides the rest. V and J are TRBV5-1 and TRBJ1-3, with D possibly TRBD1 on 5 matching bases. Per germline, CDR1 SGHRS and CDR2 YFSETQ. With 0 bases removed from V and 4 bases from J, the gap between germline ends came to 17 bases. This CDR3 has 17 amino acids. The CDR3 DNA, read in part, is TGCGCCAGCAGCTTGGAGGCTCAGGGAAGTTCAGGAAACACC. Protein: CASSLEAQGSSGNT. From start to end, the CDR3 is CASSLEAQGSSGNTIYF.

In this sample, this clone turned up many times. Read sequence stops 3 residues before the CDR3 end, and the germline J gene provides the missing end. This chain joins TRBV19 and TRBJ1-2, with 9 bases lining up with TRBD1. This CDR3 is built from 15 residues. Per germline, CDR1 LNHDA and CDR2 SQIVND (reference sequence). Germline trimming cut 1 base from V and 4 bases from J; bases unmatched to any gene: 4. CDR3 residues: CASSIADRGTYGYTF. CDR3 DNA (partial): TGTGCCAGTAGTATAGCGGACAGGGGAACCTATGGC.

Ten or more counts support this clone. One end of the junction is discordant with germline, which a read error may explain. The CDR3 extends 3 residues past the end of the read, so its final part is completed from the germline J gene. The chain employs TRBV4-2 and TRBJ2-5, with TRBD2 matching 7 bases. The CDR3 has 13 amino acids. Germline CDR1 LGHNA, CDR2 YNFKEQ. CDR3 protein: CASSQWGEGTQYF. CDR3 DNA (partial): TGCGCCAGCAGCCAATGGGGGGAGGGGACC.

This clone was counted at least ten times. With the read ending 3 residues before the CDR3 end, the germline J gene is used to fill in that end. The J gene is TRBJ2-7, the V gene TRBV27; tentative D call: TRBD2 (5 bases). Germline values: CDR1 MNHEY, CDR2 SMNVEV (reference sequence). The V end was cut by 4 bases, the J end by 2 bases, with 12 bases between. The CDR3 is made up of 14 amino acids. The CDR3 loop reads CASSYSRGPYEQYF. The CDR3 DNA, read in part, is TGTGCCAGCAGTTACTCTCGCGGGCCCTACGAG.

This clone occurred many times. The read ends 3 residues shy of where the CDR3 ends; the end is completed using the germline J gene. The V gene is TRBV20-1, the J gene TRBJ2-5, with TRBD1 as a possible D gene (6 bases). V lost 6 bases and J lost 3, with 14 bases in between. The CDR3 consists of 13 residues. CDR1 is DFQATT and CDR2 is SNEGSKA in the germline V gene (reference sequence). Partial CDR3 DNA: TGCAGTGCCCCCCCGGCAGGGGAAGAGACC. Translated: CSAPPAGEET. In full, the CDR3 is CSAPPAGEETQYF.

Concerning this clone itself: The sequenced fragment ends 3 residues before the CDR3 boundary, so the rest is inferred from the germline J gene. The same CDR3 can be traced to other DNA sequences in this sample. The chain uses TRBV19 and TRBJ1-5; D remains unclear. V was clipped by 3 bases and J by 7 bases, with 7 bases between them. CDR3 size: 12 residues. Per the germline V gene, CDR1 is LNHDA and CDR2 is SQIVND (reference sequence). CDR3 loop: CASSIGLQPQHF. The covered CDR3 bases are TGTGCCAGTAGTATCGGTCTGCAGCCC. The full variable domain, its missing parts supplied by reference TRBV19 and TRBJ1-5, is DGGITQSPKYLFRKEGQNVTLSCEQNLNHDAMYWYRQDPGQGLRLIYYSQIVNDFQKGDIAEGYSVSREKKESFPLTVTSAQKNPTAFYLCASSIGLQPQHFGDGTRLSIL.

This clone was detected many times. Sequencing ends 3 residues short of the CDR3 end; the germline J gene provides the rest. The genes are TRBV5-8 and TRBJ2-1, with 7 positions matching TRBD1. Germline CDR1 and CDR2: SGHTS and YDEGEE. The ends lost 1 base at V and 5 bases at J; junction bases unmatched: 6. This CDR3 has 15 amino acids. CDR3 sequence reads: CASSLRGTVNNEQFF. The sequenced part of the CDR3 DNA is TGTGCCAGCAGCTTGAGGGGGACAGTTAACAATGAG.

There are many counts of this clone. The read stops 3 residues short of the end of the CDR3; the missing end is completed from the germline J gene. The chain uses TRBV20-1 and TRBJ2-1; D may be TRBD1 (5 bases). Looked up from germline, CDR1 is DFQATT and CDR2 is SNEGSKA (reference sequence). The V and J ends lost 3 bases and 8 bases respectively, with 17 bases between them. CDR3 length: 14 amino acids. CDR3 DNA, as far as it was read: TGCAGTGCTAGCGAAATGGGGCTTGATGATGAG. Its protein product is CSASEMGLDDE. The complete CDR3 reads CSASEMGLDDEQFF.

This clone has a count of ten or more. The read ends 3 residues before the CDR3 terminus; that terminus is restored from the germline J gene. The chain uses TRBV2 and TRBJ2-3; 8 bases agree with TRBD2. Losses at the gene ends were 11 bases for V and 6 bases for J; bases not matched to a gene: 4. Per the germline V gene, CDR1 is SNHLY and CDR2 is FYNNEI. The CDR3 loop spans 11 amino acids. The CDR3 sequence is CARGGLDTQYF. The sequenced CDR3 bases are TGTGCCCGCGGGGGGCTGGATACG.

Ten or more counts support this clone. From the germline J gene comes the end of the CDR3, since the read stops 3 residues before it. This chain connects TRBV18 to TRBJ2-1; D not resolved. V lost 3 bases and J 4 bases, leaving 10 bases between the germline ends. This CDR3 has 14 amino acids. The V gene's germline CDR1 is KGHSH and CDR2 LQKENI. The CDR3 protein is CASSPDWRYNEQFF. The part of the CDR3 DNA that was read is TGTGCCAGCTCACCCGACTGGCGGTACAATGAG.

This clone was observed many times. The read finishes 3 residues shy of the CDR3 end, and the germline J gene is used to complete it. The genes are TRBV20-1 and TRBJ1-1, with TRBD1 matching over 10 bases. The CDR3 contains 17 residues. V trimming: 1 base; J trimming: 1 base; junction bases outside the gene matches: 9. Per germline, CDR1 DFQATT and CDR2 SNEGSKA (reference sequence). The CDR3 region is CSARVPGQGRGNTEAFF. Partial CDR3 DNA: TGCAGTGCTAGAGTACCGGGACAGGGGAGAGGGAACACTGAA.

In its sample, this clone was seen many times. Coverage ceases 3 residues before the CDR3 finishes, and the germline J gene fills in the end. The rearrangement joins TRBV29-1 to TRBJ2-1, with D perhaps matching TRBD2 (6 bases). The CDR3 has 13 residues. V was shortened by 7 bases and J by 5 bases, with 15 bases between the two germline ends. CDR1 SQVTM and CDR2 ANQGSEA come from the germline V gene. The DNA read from the CDR3 is TGCAGCGCCATAGTGGGGGGTAACAATGAG. Protein product: CSAIVGGNNE. The entire CDR3 reads CSAIVGGNNEQFF.

This clone was counted at least ten times. Sequencing ends 3 residues short of the CDR3 end; the germline J gene provides the rest. The chain combines TRBV14 with TRBJ1-1; perhaps TRBD1 as D (6 bases). Deletions cut 6 bases from V and 1 base from J, with 9 bases between. The germline gives CDR1 SGHDN, CDR2 FVKESK. The CDR3 has 13 amino acids. The CDR3 DNA, read in part, is TGTGCCAGCAGTGCGGACAGGAACACTGAA. This sequence encodes CASSADRNTE. The entire CDR3 is CASSADRNTEAFF.

Many counts were recorded for this clone. From the germline J gene comes the end of the CDR3, since the read stops 3 residues before it. The chain has TRBV20-1 and TRBJ2-3; D is ambiguous. This CDR3 has 17 residues. Trimming removed 5 bases from V and 2 bases from J, with 23 bases in between. Germline V gene data show CDR1 as DFQATT and CDR2 as SNEGSKA (reference sequence). The chain's CDR3 is CSAQLTRTVTSTDTQYF. CDR3 DNA, as far as it was read: TGCAGTGCTCAACTAACTCGTACCGTAACCTCCACAGATACG.

This clone has ten or more counts. The read halts 3 residues ahead of the CDR3 end, with the missing end drawn from the germline J gene. The chain couples TRBV6-2 or TRBV6-3 to TRBJ1-1; D gene uncertain. CDR1 and CDR2 (germline): MNHEY, SVGEGT. The germline V and J ends were trimmed by 2 bases and 0 bases, with 10 bases remaining between them. The CDR3 sequence is 15 residues long. The DNA read from the CDR3 is TGTGCCAGCAGTTACAGGAGGGTAATGAACACTGAA. It codes for CASSYRRVMNTE. The entire CDR3 is CASSYRRVMNTEAFF.

In its sample, this clone is medium-sized. The read falls 3 residues short of the CDR3 end, and the missing part is taken from the germline J gene. J is TRBJ2-1 and V is TRBV6-4; 11 bases map to TRBD2. The CDR3 runs 15 residues. The V gene's germline CDR1 is MRHNA and CDR2 SNTAGT. V shed 6 bases and J 5 bases; nucleotides not matched to a gene: 6. The sequenced CDR3 bases are TGTGCCAGCAGCGCACTAGCGGGGGCGAACAATGAG. The encoded protein is CASSALAGANNE. The complete CDR3 sequence is CASSALAGANNEQFF.

This clone was detected only a few times. The CDR3 end falls 3 residues outside the read, so it is completed with the germline J gene. V gene TRBV13 combines with J gene TRBJ2-7, with TRBD2 matching over 9 bases. With 0 bases clipped from V and 3 bases from J, the junction kept 18 bases outside the gene matches. CDR3 length equals 20 residues. Germline loops: CDR1 PRHDT, CDR2 FYEKMQ (reference sequence). CDR3 amino acids: CASSLGPPPGRGGLSYEQYF. Partial CDR3 DNA: TGTGCCAGCAGCTTAGGCCCCCCGCCGGGGCGGGGGGGCCTTAGCTACGAG.

This clone was detected many times. The read falls 3 residues short of the CDR3 end, and the missing part is taken from the germline J gene. The chain is built from TRBV2 and TRBJ2-1, with D possibly matching TRBD2 (6 bases). The germline V gene encodes CDR1 SNHLY and CDR2 FYNNEI. V lost 8 bases to trimming and J lost 8 bases, with 25 bases between them. This CDR3 is built from 16 residues. The sequenced CDR3 bases are TGTGCCAGCGCAAGGCAGCGGACATTCTCGGGGGATGAG. Its translation is CASARQRTFSGDE. The entire CDR3 reads CASARQRTFSGDEQFF.

This clone was detected ten times or more. The DNA read from the CDR3 is TGTGCCACCAGTGATTCTAAAGCTCCGAACACCGGGGAG. As protein: CATSDSKAPNTGE. The whole CDR3 protein reads CATSDSKAPNTGELFF. The chain combines TRBV24-1 with TRBJ2-2; D not certain. The sequence runs out 3 residues before the end of the CDR3; the remainder is reconstructed from the germline J gene. The CDR3 length is 16 residues. Trimming took 2 bases from V and 0 from J, leaving 9 bases between them. Germline V gives CDR1 KGHDR, CDR2 SFDVKD.

This clone was detected many times. The read gets to within 3 residues of the CDR3 end, and the germline J gene fills in the rest. The gene calls are TRBV2 and TRBJ1-2; 10 positions agree with TRBD1. CDR1 is SNHLY and CDR2 is FYNNEI in the germline V gene. The CDR3 spans 11 residues. The sequenced CDR3 bases are TGTGCCTGGGGACAGGGGTACGGC. Translating it yields CAWGQGYG. The whole CDR3 sequence reads CAWGQGYGYTF.

This clone was seen repeatedly, ten times or more. From the germline J gene comes the end of the CDR3, since the read stops 3 residues before it. The chain employs TRBV18 and TRBJ2-7; 9 nucleotides line up with TRBD2. The length of the CDR3 is 17 residues. The J segment lost 0 bases and the V segment lost 2 bases, leaving 8 bases of the junction unmatched. The germline V gene has CDR1 KGHSH and CDR2 LQKENI. The CDR3 here is CASSPEPGLADSYEQYF. The part of the CDR3 DNA that was read is TGTGCCAGCTCACCAGAGCCGGGACTAGCTGACTCCTACGAG.